Shown below are 16 T cell receptor beta chains from a single sample sequenced in a study of blood T cell repertoires in COVID-19. Measured with immunoSEQ multiplex PCR; TCRdb has only the in-frame clones, and not every one. This sample carries 50,000 to 60,000 clones, approximately 83% of them seen once, and the ten largest clones take under 8.5%. Sequencing used peripheral blood. These TCRs come from a man between 65 and 85 years old with active COVID-19.

The rearrangement joins TRBV6-1 to TRBJ2-3, with 8 bases aligning to TRBD2. Germline V gene sequence: CDR1 MNHNS, CDR2 SASEGT. The CDR3 has 15 residues. V lost 3 bases to trimming and J lost 4 bases; unmatched junction nucleotides: 6. As DNA, the CDR3 is TGTGCCAGCAGTGAGGACGGGGGGGGATCAGATACGCAGTATTTT. This translates into CASSEDGGGSDTQYF.

This chain joins TRBV4-3 and TRBJ2-3, with 8 bases aligning to TRBD1. The CDR3 is 16 residues long. Germline assignment: CDR1 LGHNA and CDR2 YSLEER. Trimming removed 2 bases from V and 1 base from J; junction bases left unmatched: 5. The chain's CDR3 is CASSQSGQGRTDTQYF. The DNA of the CDR3 is TGCGCCAGCAGCCAATCAGGACAGGGCCGCACAGATACGCAGTATTTT.

Points on this clone: The sample has other DNA sequences that encode this CDR3 too. This chain joins TRBV9 and TRBJ1-2; perhaps TRBD1 as D (6 bases). This CDR3 is 13 amino acids long. V lost 0 bases and J 6 bases, leaving 9 bases between the germline ends. Per the germline V gene, CDR1 is SGDLS and CDR2 is YYNGEE. Here the CDR3 DNA reads TGTGCCAGCAGCGTAGTGGCAGGGGATGGCTACACCTTC. This translates into CASSVVAGDGYTF.

The chain has TRBV19 and TRBJ1-5, with D uncertain. CDR3 size: 13 residues. Germline assignment: CDR1 LNHDA and CDR2 SQIVND (reference sequence). Trimming removed 8 bases from V and 5 bases from J, with 13 bases in between. The CDR3: CASGMGGDQPQHF. The CDR3 DNA reads TGTGCCAGTGGGATGGGCGGGGATCAGCCCCAGCATTTT.

This chain connects TRBV4-1 to TRBJ2-6; 7 bases agree with TRBD2. Trimming removed 4 bases from V and 2 bases from J; junction bases left unmatched: 5. The CDR3 sequence is 16 residues long. Germline V lookup: CDR1 MGHRA, CDR2 YSYEKL. The CDR3 loop is CASSPMGGAGANVLTF. As DNA, the CDR3 is TGCGCCAGCAGCCCTATGGGAGGGGCTGGGGCCAACGTCCTGACTTTC.

This chain connects TRBV5-5 to TRBJ1-6, with a possible D match to TRBD1 (5 bases). The CDR3 has 18 amino acids. Deletions cut 5 bases from V and 0 bases from J, with 18 bases between. The germline V gene encodes CDR1 SGHKS and CDR2 YYEKEE (reference sequence). CDR3 nucleotide sequence: TGTGCCAGCAGTCCTGGAGGGGCAGGTAGCTCCTATAATTCACCCCTCCACTTT. This encodes CASSPGGAGSSYNSPLHF.

The rearrangement links TRBV6-5 to TRBJ1-4; D perhaps matches TRBD1 (5 bases). CDR3 size: 12 residues. Between the trimmed V and J ends, which lost 6 bases and 5 bases, there was a span of 7 bases. The germline V gene has CDR1 MNHEY and CDR2 SVGAGI. CDR3 in amino acids: CASRPGNEKLFF. The CDR3 DNA is TGTGCCAGCAGACCAGGGAATGAAAAACTGTTTTTT.

V usage is TRBV7-9 and J usage is TRBJ2-2, with TRBD2 matching 7 bases. J lost 7 bases, V lost 4 bases, and 9 bases had no gene match. The CDR3 is made up of 15 amino acids. In germline, CDR1 is SEHNR, CDR2 FQNEAQ (reference sequence). The CDR3 here is CASSYREVEGGELFF. The CDR3 nucleotides are TGTGCCAGCAGCTACCGGGAGGTAGAAGGCGGGGAGCTGTTTTTT.

The J gene is TRBJ1-6, the V gene TRBV10-3; no clear D gene. Per germline, CDR1 ENHRY and CDR2 SYGVKD. The CDR3 has 15 amino acids. The V gene lost 2 bases and the J gene lost 10 bases, with 15 bases spanning the gap. The CDR3 loop reads CAISEISSGESPLHF. CDR3 DNA sequence: TGTGCCATCAGTGAGATTTCCTCGGGTGAGTCACCCCTCCACTTT.

This chain uses TRBV9 with TRBJ2-2, with TRBD1 as a possible D gene (6 bases). Germline loops: CDR1 SGDLS, CDR2 YYNGEE. The CDR3 sequence is 17 residues long. V was shortened by 0 bases and J by 3 bases, with 15 bases between the two germline ends. The CDR3 here is CASSVAPFPGDTGELFF. In DNA form, the CDR3 reads TGTGCCAGCAGCGTAGCCCCCTTCCCAGGGGACACCGGGGAGCTGTTTTTT.

The V and J genes are TRBV4-2 and TRBJ1-2; tentative D call: TRBD1 (5 bases). This CDR3 has 16 residues. Germline V lookup: CDR1 LGHNA, CDR2 YNFKEQ. V lost 0 bases to trimming and J lost 8 bases, with 19 bases between them. This CDR3 reads CASSQDVSTGVGGYTF. CDR3 DNA sequence: TGTGCCAGCAGCCAAGATGTGTCCACGGGGGTGGGCGGCTACACCTTC.

V usage is TRBV5-1 and J usage is TRBJ1-2, with D tentatively TRBD1 (6 bases). The CDR3 loop spans 16 amino acids. CDR1 is SGHRS, CDR2 YFSETQ, per germline. V was trimmed by 4 bases and J by 2 bases, leaving 18 bases between them. CDR3 region: CASSLGQRKPNYGYTF. In nucleotides, the CDR3 is TGCGCCAGCAGCCTCGGACAGCGGAAACCAAACTATGGCTACACCTTC.

The chain is built from TRBV29-1 and TRBJ1-2; a possible D gene is TRBD1 (6 bases). This CDR3 region has 14 residues. Germline values: CDR1 SQVTM, CDR2 ANQGSEA. V dropped 4 bases and J dropped 3 bases, with 15 bases sitting between them. The CDR3 nucleotides read TGCAGCGTTGGGGAGAGGGGGTTATACTATGGCTACACCTTC. It codes for CSVGERGLYYGYTF.

This chain uses TRBV5-6 with TRBJ2-5; D unclear. Germline V gene data show CDR1 as SGHDT and CDR2 as YYEEEE. V shed 1 base and J shed 1 base, with 17 bases lying between them. CDR3 length equals 17 residues. The CDR3 reads CASSLYFGGPPQETQYF. The DNA of the CDR3 is TGTGCCAGCAGCTTGTACTTTGGCGGCCCCCCCCAAGAGACCCAGTACTTC.

This chain links TRBV19 with TRBJ2-2; D is uncertain. Trimming stripped 3 bases from V and 5 bases from J, with 7 bases between. The CDR3 contains 13 residues. The germline V gene has CDR1 LNHDA and CDR2 SQIVND (reference sequence). DNA for the CDR3: TGTGCCAGTAGTATCCAGGTTACCGGGGAGCTGTTTTTT. Translating gives CASSIQVTGELFF.

The chain uses TRBV19 and TRBJ2-7; TRBD2 is a possible D gene (6 bases). The germline V gene encodes CDR1 LNHDA and CDR2 SQIVND (reference sequence). V lost 11 bases and J 4 bases, leaving 21 bases between the germline ends. This CDR3 contains 14 residues. The CDR3 loop reads CASFGGRGNYEQYF. The CDR3 coding sequence is TGTGCCTCCTTTGGAGGGCGCGGTAATTACGAGCAGTACTTC.